These T cell receptor beta chains were read from a single sample in a study of CD8 T cells in Susac syndrome. TCRdb used MiXCR to reprocess the immunoSEQ multiplex PCR reads, holding one entry per CDR3 protein. The sample has over 80,000 distinct CDR3 sequences, 94% seen once. The sequencing input was CD8+ T cells from PBMCs. These receptors originate from a human donor with Susac syndrome. Each CDR3 is given without its conserved first and last residue. Each record gives: V gene, J gene, clone size, CDR3 length, CDR3 protein. For some rows the clone size is stated as once, few or many, or as a class when expanded; others skip it.

V: TRBV28
J: TRBJ2-7
size: -
length: 12
CDR3: ASRSREIHYEQY

V: TRBV30
J: TRBJ1-5
size: -
length: 13
CDR3: AWSVGPYSNQPQH

V: TRBV20-1
J: TRBJ2-5
size: -
length: 11
CDR3: SAPAGALETQY

V: TRBV2
J: TRBJ1-5
size: -
length: 16
CDR3: ASSEGRALPAGNQPQH

V: TRBV20-1
J: TRBJ2-1
size: once
length: 12
CDR3: SARTGMTYNEQF

V: TRBV6-5
J: TRBJ2-5
size: once
length: 14
CDR3: ASSYEGINQGETQY

V: TRBV7-9
J: TRBJ1-4
size: -
length: 14
CDR3: ASSSTEGQGGEKLF

V: TRBV7-8
J: TRBJ1-2
size: -
length: 13
CDR3: ASSPGQGSNYGYT

V: TRBV4-1
J: TRBJ2-1
size: -
length: 10
CDR3: ASSPSYNEQF

V: TRBV28
J: TRBJ2-2
size: -
length: 14
CDR3: ASSFESSPSTGELF

V: TRBV5-8
J: TRBJ1-6
size: -
length: 13
CDR3: ASSVSTGVATPLH

V: TRBV25-1
J: TRBJ2-1
size: -
length: 14
CDR3: ASSGAGVKVYNEQF

V: TRBV20-1
J: TRBJ2-1
size: -
length: 13
CDR3: SARDDLGTYNEQF

V: TRBV20-1
J: TRBJ2-1
size: -
length: 12
CDR3: SAVITSSYNEQF

V: TRBV3-1
J: TRBJ2-7
size: once
length: 12
CDR3: ASSLGTPGYEQY

V: TRBV24-1
J: TRBJ2-1
size: -
length: 14
CDR3: ATSGGLAGVNGEQF

V: TRBV7-2
J: TRBJ2-7
size: -
length: 15
CDR3: ASSFHTRQATKDEQY

V: TRBV5-1
J: TRBJ2-3
size: once
length: 11
CDR3: ASRDPSTDTQY

V: TRBV25-1
J: TRBJ2-2
size: -
length: 13
CDR3: ASSDPDRYTGELF

V: TRBV19
J: TRBJ2-3
size: -
length: 15
CDR3: ASSRTGGNLFTDTQY

V: TRBV4-3
J: TRBJ2-2
size: -
length: 14
CDR3: ASSQGRGLNTGELF

V: TRBV28
J: TRBJ2-6
size: -
length: 14
CDR3: ASSLWGFSGANVLT

V: TRBV30
J: TRBJ2-1
size: -
length: 12
CDR3: AWSPGLAQGEQF

V: TRBV19
J: TRBJ2-7
size: few
length: 11
CDR3: ASSQGSTYEQY

V: TRBV23-1
J: TRBJ2-5
size: -
length: 10
CDR3: ASSQSGETQY